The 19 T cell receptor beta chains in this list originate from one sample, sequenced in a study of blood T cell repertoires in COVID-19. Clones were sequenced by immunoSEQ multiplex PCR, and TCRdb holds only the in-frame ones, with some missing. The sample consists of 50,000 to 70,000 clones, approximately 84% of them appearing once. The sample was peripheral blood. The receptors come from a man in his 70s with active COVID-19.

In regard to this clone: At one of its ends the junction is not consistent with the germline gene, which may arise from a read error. The CDR3 is CATSGDRRLNTEAFF. The DNA of the CDR3 is TGTGCCACCAGCGGAGACAGGAGGCTGAACACTGAAGCTTTCTTT. The chain combines TRBV15 with TRBJ1-1, with a weak D call TRBD1 (6 bases). The CDR3 length is 15 residues. Germline V gene lookup returns CDR1 LNHNV and CDR2 YYDKDF (reference sequence).

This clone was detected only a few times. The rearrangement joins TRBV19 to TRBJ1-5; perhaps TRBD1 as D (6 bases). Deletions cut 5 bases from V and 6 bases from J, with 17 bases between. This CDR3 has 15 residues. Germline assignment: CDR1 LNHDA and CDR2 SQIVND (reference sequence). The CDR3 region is CASSYGGAGVQPQHF. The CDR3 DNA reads TGTGCCAGTAGTTATGGGGGCGCCGGGGTTCAGCCCCAGCATTTT.

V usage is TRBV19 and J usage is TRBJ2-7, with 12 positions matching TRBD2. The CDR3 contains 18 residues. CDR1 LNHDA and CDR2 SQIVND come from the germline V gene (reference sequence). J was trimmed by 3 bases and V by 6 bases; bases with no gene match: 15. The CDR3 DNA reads TGTGCCAGTAGCCATTCGACTAGCGGGAGAACTCGACGCTACGAGCAGTACTTC. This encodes CASSHSTSGRTRRYEQYF.

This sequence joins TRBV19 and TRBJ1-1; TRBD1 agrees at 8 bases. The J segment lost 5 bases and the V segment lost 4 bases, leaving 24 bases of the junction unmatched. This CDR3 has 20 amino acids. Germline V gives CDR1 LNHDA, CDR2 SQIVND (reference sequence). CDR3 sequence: CASSTLLGRGVDRGRTEAFF. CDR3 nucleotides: TGTGCCAGTAGTACGCTCCTGGGGAGAGGGGTAGACAGGGGAAGGACTGAAGCTTTCTTT.

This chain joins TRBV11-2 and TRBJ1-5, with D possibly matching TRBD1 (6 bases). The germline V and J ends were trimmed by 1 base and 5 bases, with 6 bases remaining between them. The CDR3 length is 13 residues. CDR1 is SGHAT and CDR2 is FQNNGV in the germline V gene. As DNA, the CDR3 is TGTGCCAGCAGCTTAGGGGGGCATCAGCCCCAGCATTTT. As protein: CASSLGGHQPQHF.

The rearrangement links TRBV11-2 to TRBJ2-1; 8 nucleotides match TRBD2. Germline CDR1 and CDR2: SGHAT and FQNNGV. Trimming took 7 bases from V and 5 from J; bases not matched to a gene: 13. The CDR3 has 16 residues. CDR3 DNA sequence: TGTGCCAGCACCCCGGTGGCTAGCGGGTTCCACAATGAGCAGTTCTTC. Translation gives CASTPVASGFHNEQFF.

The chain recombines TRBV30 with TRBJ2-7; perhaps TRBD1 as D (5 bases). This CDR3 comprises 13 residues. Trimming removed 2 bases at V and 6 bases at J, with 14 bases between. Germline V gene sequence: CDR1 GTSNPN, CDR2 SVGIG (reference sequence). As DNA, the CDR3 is TGTGCCTGGAGTAGAGGTGGGGCCGGCGAGCAGTACTTC. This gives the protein CAWSRGGAGEQYF.

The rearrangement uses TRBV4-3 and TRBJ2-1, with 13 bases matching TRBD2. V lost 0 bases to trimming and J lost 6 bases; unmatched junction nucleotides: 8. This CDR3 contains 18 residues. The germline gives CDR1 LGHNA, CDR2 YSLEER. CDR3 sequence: CASSQEGLAGSWGNEQFF. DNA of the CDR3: TGCGCCAGCAGCCAAGAGGGACTAGCGGGATCCTGGGGCAATGAGCAGTTCTTC.

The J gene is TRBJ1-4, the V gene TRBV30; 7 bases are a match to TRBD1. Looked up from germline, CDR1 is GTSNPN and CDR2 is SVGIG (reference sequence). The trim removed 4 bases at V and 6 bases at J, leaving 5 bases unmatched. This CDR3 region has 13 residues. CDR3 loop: CAWTGGSDEKLFF. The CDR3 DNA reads TGTGCCTGGACAGGGGGGTCGGATGAAAAACTGTTTTTT.

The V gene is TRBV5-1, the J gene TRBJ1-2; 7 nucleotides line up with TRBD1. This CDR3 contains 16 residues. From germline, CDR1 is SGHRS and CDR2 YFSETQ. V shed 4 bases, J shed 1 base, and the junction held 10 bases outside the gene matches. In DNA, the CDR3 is TGCGCCAGCAGCATCCCGGACAGGAGAATTAACTATGGCTACACCTTC. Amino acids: CASSIPDRRINYGYTF. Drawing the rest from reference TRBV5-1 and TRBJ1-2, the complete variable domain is KAGVTQTPRYLIKTRGQQVTLSCSPISGHRSVSWYQQTPGQGLQFLFEYFSETQRNKGNFPGRFSGRQFSNSRSEMNVSTLELGDSALYLCASSIPDRRINYGYTFGSGTRLTVV.

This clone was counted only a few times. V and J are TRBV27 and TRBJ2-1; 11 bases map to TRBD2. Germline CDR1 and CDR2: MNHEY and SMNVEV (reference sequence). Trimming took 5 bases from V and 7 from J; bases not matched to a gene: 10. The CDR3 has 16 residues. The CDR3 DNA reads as TGTGCCAGCAGTCCCAATCTAGCGGGAGGCTTTAATGAGCAGTTCTTC. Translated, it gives CASSPNLAGGFNEQFF.

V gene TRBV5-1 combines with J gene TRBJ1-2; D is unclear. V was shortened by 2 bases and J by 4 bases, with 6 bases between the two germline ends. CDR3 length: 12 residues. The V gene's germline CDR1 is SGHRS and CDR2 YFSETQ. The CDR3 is CASSFGFYGYTF. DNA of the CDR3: TGCGCCAGCAGCTTCGGTTTCTATGGCTACACCTTC.

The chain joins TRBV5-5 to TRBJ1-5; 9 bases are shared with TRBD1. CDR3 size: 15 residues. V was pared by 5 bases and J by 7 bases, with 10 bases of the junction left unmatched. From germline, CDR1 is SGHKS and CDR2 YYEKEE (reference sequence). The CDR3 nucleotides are TGTGCCAGCAGTCCTTTTACAGGGGGCGTCCAGCCCCAGCATTTT. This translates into CASSPFTGGVQPQHF.

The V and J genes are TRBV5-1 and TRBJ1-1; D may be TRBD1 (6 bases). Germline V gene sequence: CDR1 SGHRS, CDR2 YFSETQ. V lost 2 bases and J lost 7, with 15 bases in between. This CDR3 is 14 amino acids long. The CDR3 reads CASSLYGTPDEAFF. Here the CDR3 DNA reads TGCGCCAGCAGCTTATACGGGACACCTGATGAAGCTTTCTTT.

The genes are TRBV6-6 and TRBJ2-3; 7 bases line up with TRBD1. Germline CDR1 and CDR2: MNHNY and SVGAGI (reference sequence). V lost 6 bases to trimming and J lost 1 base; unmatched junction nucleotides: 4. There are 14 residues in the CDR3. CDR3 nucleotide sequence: TGTGCCAGCAGACCGGGGACAGGCACAGATACGCAGTATTTT. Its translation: CASRPGTGTDTQYF.

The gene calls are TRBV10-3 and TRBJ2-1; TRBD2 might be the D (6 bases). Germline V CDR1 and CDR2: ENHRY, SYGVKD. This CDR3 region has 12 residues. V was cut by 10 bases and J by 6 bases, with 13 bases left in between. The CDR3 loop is CATRREVNEQFF. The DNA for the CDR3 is TGTGCCACTCGGCGGGAAGTCAATGAGCAGTTCTTC.

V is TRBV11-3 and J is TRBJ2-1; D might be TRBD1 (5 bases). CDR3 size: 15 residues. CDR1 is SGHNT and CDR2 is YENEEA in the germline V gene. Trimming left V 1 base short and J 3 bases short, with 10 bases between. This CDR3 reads CASSLGDSVYNEQFF. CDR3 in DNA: TGTGCCAGCAGCTTAGGTGACAGCGTCTACAATGAGCAGTTCTTC.

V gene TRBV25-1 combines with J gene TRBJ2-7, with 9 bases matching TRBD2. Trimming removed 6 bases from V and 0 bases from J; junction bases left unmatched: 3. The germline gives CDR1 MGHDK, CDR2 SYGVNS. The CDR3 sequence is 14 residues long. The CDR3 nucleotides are TGTGCCAGCAGACTAGCGGGCAACTCCTACGAGCAGTACTTC. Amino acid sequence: CASRLAGNSYEQYF.

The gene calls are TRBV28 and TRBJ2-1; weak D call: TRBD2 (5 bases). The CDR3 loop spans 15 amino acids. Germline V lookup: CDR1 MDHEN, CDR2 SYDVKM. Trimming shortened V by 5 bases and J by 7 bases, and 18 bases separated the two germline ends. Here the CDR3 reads CASSRPPSLVNEQFF. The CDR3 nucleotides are TGTGCCAGCAGTCGACCCCCATCACTAGTGAATGAGCAGTTCTTC.